The present TCR beta chain was sequenced within a study of cytomegalovirus exposure and HLA in healthy donors. Study results and caveats: Later analysis showed TCR association rates varying by HLA locus, highest for DRB1 and lowest for HLA-C.

This clone came up a few times. Its antigen is unidentified. The germline V gene encodes CDR1 KGHSH and CDR2 LQKENI. The junction had 17 bases not matched to a gene; V was cut back by 4 bases and J by 5 bases. The CDR3 sequence is 17 residues long. The PCR ran on 60 Vbeta and 13 Jbeta primers. TCRdb's copy holds only in-frame clones and misses some; the assay was immunoSEQ multiplex PCR. The data hold around 150,000 clones, with 70% to 75% observed a single time. What was sequenced was PBMCs. The V and J genes are TRBV18 and TRBJ2-7, with 7 bases matching TRBD1. This clonotype was obtained from a human donor in good health. The CDR3 here is CASSLQIRDRILNEQYF. CDR3 nucleotide sequence: TGTGCCAGCTCACTGCAAATCCGGGACAGAATTTTGAACGAGCAGTACTTC.